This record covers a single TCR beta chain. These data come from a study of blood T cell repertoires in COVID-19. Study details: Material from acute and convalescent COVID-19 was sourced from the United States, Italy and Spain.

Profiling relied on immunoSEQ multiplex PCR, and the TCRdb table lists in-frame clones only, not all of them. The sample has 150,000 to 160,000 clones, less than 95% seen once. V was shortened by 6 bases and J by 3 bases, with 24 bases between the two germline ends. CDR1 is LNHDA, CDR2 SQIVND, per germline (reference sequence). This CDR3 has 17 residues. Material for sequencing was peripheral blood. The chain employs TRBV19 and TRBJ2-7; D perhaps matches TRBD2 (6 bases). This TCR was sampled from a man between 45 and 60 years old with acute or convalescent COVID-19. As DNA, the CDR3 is TGTGCCAGTAGGAAAAGCCCGCGGACGCGGGACGTCTACGAGCAGTACGTC. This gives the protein CASRKSPRTRDVYEQYV.